A single count supports the clone carrying this T cell receptor (beta chain). These data belong to a study of blood T cell repertoires in COVID-19. The CDR3 length is 15 residues. V gave up 5 bases and J gave up 7 bases; unmatched junction bases: 7. Germline loops: CDR1 WNHNN, CDR2 SYGVQD (reference sequence). Here immunoSEQ multiplex PCR was the method, and the copy in TCRdb shows in-frame clones only, minus some. This table has 200,000 to 250,000 clones, approximately 78% appearing once. This clonotype originated in a woman aged 65 to 85 with COVID-19, enrolled during active disease. J is TRBJ1-3 and V is TRBV10-1, with 11 bases fitting TRBD1. The specimen sequenced was peripheral blood. The CDR3 DNA sequence: TGCGCCAGCAGTACAAGGACAGGGGGCTGGAACACCATATATTTT. Translating it yields CASSTRTGGWNTIYF.